This T cell receptor beta chain originates from a study of CD8 T cells in ankylosing spondylitis. TCR beta libraries were made by quantitative 5'-RACE with molecular barcodes. TCRdb reanalysed the 5' RACE reads using MiXCR and keeps one entry per CDR3 protein. The data show roughly 160,000 distinct CDR3 sequences, with around a tenth seen just once and about 15% held by the top ten. In the case of this clonotype: The junction shows a germline mismatch at one end, possibly a read error.

The CDR3 length is 15 residues. CDR1 MGHRA and CDR2 YSYEKL come from the germline V gene. Sequenced: blood, either unsorted or a sorted T cell fraction (not recorded which). The receptor's source is a female donor with ankylosing spondylitis or in good health (not recorded which). The chain has TRBV4-1 and TRBJ1-1, with D tentatively TRBD1 (5 bases). The CDR3 DNA follows: TGCGCCAGCAGCCAAGATAGTCAGGGAAACACTGAAGCTTACTTT. It yields the protein CASSQDSQGNTEAYF.